A selection of T cell receptor beta chains follows, all from one sample in a study of blood T cell repertoires in COVID-19. TCRdb keeps only in-frame clones here, not all; method: immunoSEQ multiplex PCR. Of about 150,000 clones in the sample, approximately 90% were seen once. What was sequenced was peripheral blood. The receptors shown here come from a woman in her 70s with acute or convalescent COVID-19. Each CDR3 is given with its conserved first and last residue. Fields, in order: V gene, clone size, D gene, J gene, CDR3 DNA, CDR3 protein. D genes are given only for firm matches. Clone size, where shown, is once, few, many, or a class for clones that have expanded.

TRBV30,once,-,TRBJ1-5,TGTGCCTGGAGTGGGGGCAGGGATCAGCCCCAGCATTTT,CAWSGGRDQPQHF
TRBV6-5,once,-,TRBJ1-1,TGTGCCAGCAGTTATGGGAGCCTGGGGGGAACTGAAGCTTTCTTT,CASSYGSLGGTEAFF
TRBV20-1,-,-,TRBJ1-1,TGCAGTGCCGGGACTGAAGCTTTCTTT,CSAGTEAFF
TRBV2,-,TRBD1,TRBJ1-1,TGTGCCAGCAGTAGTGCGGGACAGGGTGAAGCTTTCTTT,CASSSAGQGEAFF
TRBV7-6,-,TRBD1,TRBJ2-7,TGTGCCAGCAGCCCGATGCCCGGGACAGGGAGCGAGCAGTACTTC,CASSPMPGTGSEQYF
TRBV3-1/TRBV3-2,-,TRBD1,TRBJ1-6,TGTGCCAGCAGCCAAATAAACAGGGGGCTCTCACCCCTCCACTTT,CASSQINRGLSPLHF
TRBV6-5,-,TRBD1,TRBJ1-5,TGTGCCAGCAGCCAGGACAGGGTCCTTCGGCCCCAGCATTTT,CASSQDRVLRPQHF
TRBV7-2,-,-,TRBJ2-2,TGTGCCAGCAGCTCCCCGGGCAGCACAGGGAACACCGGGGAGCTGTTTTTT,CASSSPGSTGNTGELFF
TRBV7-9,-,-,TRBJ1-5,TGTGCCAGCAGCCATGACAGACTCAATCAGCCCCAGCATTTT,CASSHDRLNQPQHF
TRBV29-1,-,TRBD1,TRBJ1-2,TGCAGCGTTGGAGGACAGGGGTTGGGTGGCTACACCTTC,CSVGGQGLGGYTF
TRBV7-9,-,-,TRBJ1-4,TGTGCCAGCAGCTTAGGAGTTTCTAATGAAAAACTGTTTTTT,CASSLGVSNEKLFF
TRBV7-2,-,TRBD1,TRBJ1-5,TGTGCCAGCAGCTTAGTGTCAGGGGGAGGTCAGCCCCAGCATTTT,CASSLVSGGGQPQHF
TRBV27,-,-,TRBJ2-2,TGTGCCAGCAGCCCATACCCATCCGTTCGAGTAGGGGAGCTGTTTTTT,CASSPYPSVRVGELFF
TRBV6-5,-,-,TRBJ1-2,TGTGCCAGCCAATTCTATGGCTACACCTTC,CASQFYGYTF
TRBV7-3,-,-,TRBJ1-2,TGTGCCAGCAGCCTCCCGGGTGGCTATGGCTACACCTTC,CASSLPGGYGYTF
TRBV9,-,-,TRBJ2-1,TGTGCCAGCAGCAGAGGCAGCTACAATGAGCAGTTCTTC,CASSRGSYNEQFF
TRBV6-2/TRBV6-3,-,-,TRBJ2-2,TGTGCCAGCAGTTACCGAGGTCCAACCGGGGAGCTGTTTTTT,CASSYRGPTGELFF
TRBV29-1,-,TRBD2,TRBJ2-3,TGCAGCGTGCGGGGGTTCAGCACAGATACGCAGTATTTT,CSVRGFSTDTQYF
TRBV12-3/TRBV12-4,-,-,TRBJ2-1,TGTGCCAGCAGCCCTGACTGGTGGAATGAGCAGTTCTTC,CASSPDWWNEQFF
TRBV6-5,-,-,TRBJ1-2,TGTGCCAGCAGTTACTCGAGGGCAGGCTATGGCTACACCTTC,CASSYSRAGYGYTF
TRBV7-9,-,-,TRBJ1-2,TGTGCCAGCAGCCGAGAGGACTATGGCTACACCTTC,CASSREDYGYTF
TRBV28,-,-,TRBJ1-2,TGTGCCAGCAGTTTATACAGGGAGGGCTACACCTTC,CASSLYREGYTF
TRBV3-1/TRBV3-2,-,-,TRBJ1-1,TGTGCCAGCAGCCAAAGAGGGGAAGCTTTCTTT,CASSQRGEAFF
TRBV5-8,-,TRBD1,TRBJ1-2,TGTGCCAGCAGCCCCCCCCAGGGGGCGATACATAACTATGGCTACACCTTC,CASSPPQGAIHNYGYTF
TRBV6-5,-,TRBD1,TRBJ2-7,TGTGCCAGCCCCGGACAGGGTAGCTACGAGCAGTACTTC,CASPGQGSYEQYF
TRBV24-1,-,-,TRBJ2-3,TGTGCCACGGCGGGGAAACTTAGCACAGATACGCAGTATTTT,CATAGKLSTDTQYF
TRBV27,-,-,TRBJ2-5,TGTGCCAGGATAAGGGGAGAGACCCAGTACTTC,CARIRGETQYF
TRBV28,once,TRBD1,TRBJ1-6,TGTGCCAGCAGTTTTAGTAGGGGGCAGGGTAATTCACCCCTCCACTTT,CASSFSRGQGNSPLHF
TRBV19,-,-,TRBJ1-3,TGTGCCAGTAGTATCGCGGGAGGGTCTGGAAACACCATATATTTT,CASSIAGGSGNTIYF
TRBV6-5,-,TRBD1,TRBJ1-2,TGTGCCAGCAGTCCGGGACAGGGGAACTATGGCTACACCTTC,CASSPGQGNYGYTF
TRBV29-1,-,TRBD1,TRBJ2-3,TGCAGCTCGGGACAGGGAAGCACAGATACGCAGTATTTT,CSSGQGSTDTQYF
TRBV2,-,TRBD2,TRBJ2-1,TGTGCCAGCATTGGGACTAGCGGGGTGAATGAGCAGTTCTTC,CASIGTSGVNEQFF
TRBV27,-,-,TRBJ1-6,TGTGCCAGCAGTTTTCAGGGAAGTACACCCCTCCACTTT,CASSFQGSTPLHF
TRBV7-2,-,-,TRBJ1-3,TGTGCCAGCGGCTTACAGGGTGTATCTGGAAACACCATATATTTT,CASGLQGVSGNTIYF
TRBV15,-,TRBD1,TRBJ1-2,TGTGCCACCAGCAGACCCGGGACAGGGCGGTTCGGAGATGGCTACACCTTC,CATSRPGTGRFGDGYTF
TRBV4-1,-,TRBD1,TRBJ1-3,TGCGCCAGCAGCCAAGAGGGGACAGCTTCCCGCCCGGGAAACACCATATATTTT,CASSQEGTASRPGNTIYF
TRBV19,-,TRBD1,TRBJ1-5,TGTGCCAGTAGTACGAAGGGACAGGGTGGTCAGCCCCAGCATTTT,CASSTKGQGGQPQHF
TRBV27,-,-,TRBJ1-5,TGTGCCAGCAGTACTTGGAGCGATAGCAATCAGCCCCAGCATTTT,CASSTWSDSNQPQHF
TRBV5-1,-,TRBD2,TRBJ2-5,TGCGCCAGCAGCTTGGCCGGGGGGAGAGAGACCCAGTACTTC,CASSLAGGRETQYF
TRBV30,once,-,TRBJ2-1,TGTGCCTGGAGTATATCCGTCAATGAGCAGTTCTTC,CAWSISVNEQFF
TRBV2,-,TRBD1,TRBJ1-1,TGTGCCAGCGGGACAGAGATGAACACTGAAGCTTTCTTT,CASGTEMNTEAFF
TRBV9,once,-,TRBJ1-2,TGTGCCAGCAGCGTAGGGAGGACGCCCTATGGCTACACCTTC,CASSVGRTPYGYTF
TRBV6-5,-,TRBD1,TRBJ1-5,TGTGCCAGCAGCCACCATAGGGACAGTGATCAGCCCCAGCATTTT,CASSHHRDSDQPQHF
TRBV2,once,-,TRBJ1-5,TGTGCCAGCAGTTTGGCCCTCAGGGGAGAGGGAAGCAATCAGCCCCAGCATTTT,CASSLALRGEGSNQPQHF
TRBV5-1,-,-,TRBJ1-6,TGCGCCAGCAGCATGAACAGGGAATCACCCCTCCACTTT,CASSMNRESPLHF
TRBV29-1,-,TRBD1,TRBJ2-5,TGCAGCGTTGAGGGACAGATGTACCAAGAGACCCAGTACTTC,CSVEGQMYQETQYF
TRBV6-2/TRBV6-3,once,-,TRBJ1-2,TGTGCCAGCAGTTACTGGCCCAACTATGGCTACACCTTC,CASSYWPNYGYTF
TRBV2,-,TRBD1,TRBJ1-4,TGTGCCAGCATGGGTCAGGGGGCTTGGGAAAAACTGTTTTTT,CASMGQGAWEKLFF
TRBV5-4,-,TRBD1,TRBJ1-6,TGTGCCAGCAGCCGCGGACAGGGATTCAATTCACCCCTCCACTTT,CASSRGQGFNSPLHF
TRBV2,-,-,TRBJ1-5,TGTGCCAGCAGTCTTGGGCAGGGGAGTCAGCCCCAGCATTTT,CASSLGQGSQPQHF
TRBV5-1,-,TRBD1,TRBJ2-5,TGCGCCAGCAGCTTCCTGACAGGGGCCCAAGAGACCCAGTACTTC,CASSFLTGAQETQYF
TRBV11-2,-,TRBD2,TRBJ2-1,TGTGCCAGCAGCTTAACCGGGACTAGCTCCTACAATGAGCAGTTCTTC,CASSLTGTSSYNEQFF
TRBV3-1/TRBV3-2,-,-,TRBJ2-3,TGTGCCAGCAGCCAAGTCCCGGGCGGGCCGAAGGGCACAGATACGCAGTATTTT,CASSQVPGGPKGTDTQYF
TRBV4-1,-,TRBD1,TRBJ1-5,TGCGCCAGCAGCGGGGACAGGGGATATAGCAATCAGCCCCAGCATTTT,CASSGDRGYSNQPQHF
TRBV19,-,-,TRBJ1-1,TGTGCCAGTAGTAGGGCAGGCAGGGGAAGCGGAAACACTGAAGCTTTCTTT,CASSRAGRGSGNTEAFF